This T cell receptor beta chain was retrieved from a study of T cells expressing NK-cell markers. The wider study: HCMV serostatus: seven of eight sequenced donors positive, one negative. Notes on the study in general: These clonotypes, the leaders elsewhere, also led the CD3+CD56-NKG2C+ fraction in several donors. It is unclear if expanded NKG2C-expressing clones target HCMV antigens. In a group of several donors, dominant NKG2C+ clonotypes represented 1.0-7.0% of CD8+ T cells.

For this clonotype: The target antigen is unknown.

The length of the CDR3 is 15 residues. The germline CDR1 and CDR2 sequences are SEHNR and FQNEAQ (reference sequence). TCRdb reprocessed the 5' RACE reads and reports one entry per CDR3 protein, with no DNA. Across about 440,000 distinct CDR3 sequences, the top ten clones capture under 7.5% of the sample. The specimen sequenced was blood T cells: a sorted CD56 or NKG2C T cell subset, CD4+ or CD8+ T cells, or bulk PBMC T cells (not recorded which). The chain links TRBV7-9 to TRBJ2-3; TCRdb designates TRBD2, a call that cannot be tested without DNA. The TCR originated in a woman between 18 and 69 years old in good health. This chain's CDR3 is CASSHPREGLYTQYF.